The next 21 T cell receptor beta chains were all read from a single sample in a study of blood T cell repertoires in COVID-19. Libraries were prepared by immunoSEQ multiplex PCR; TCRdb keeps only in-frame clonotypes and omits some of them. The profile covers 90,000 to 110,000 clones, with roughly 80% appearing a single time and just under 20% taken by the ten largest. The sample consisted of peripheral blood. Receptor source: an older woman with acute or convalescent COVID-19.

This sequence joins TRBV6-6 and TRBJ2-7; 9 nucleotides agree with TRBD1. J lost 3 bases, V lost 2 bases, and 5 bases had no gene match. This CDR3 spans 15 amino acids. The germline CDR1 and CDR2 sequences are MNHNY and SVGAGI (reference sequence). The CDR3: CASSYPQGALYEQYF. CDR3 in DNA: TGTGCCAGCAGTTACCCACAGGGGGCCCTCTACGAGCAGTACTTC.

The CDR3 protein is CASSQALEGRTDTQYF. The DNA for the CDR3 is TGTGCCAGCAGCCAAGCTCTTGAGGGCCGCACAGATACGCAGTATTTT. The rearrangement links TRBV3-1 (or the pseudogene TRBV3-2) to TRBJ2-3, with D perhaps matching TRBD2 (5 bases). CDR1 LGHDT and CDR2 YNNKEL come from the germline V gene (reference sequence). The CDR3 length is 16 residues. V shed 1 base and J shed 1 base, with 12 bases lying between them.

The CDR3 here is CAWMGAGRNTEAFF. The CDR3 nucleotides are TGTGCCTGGATGGGGGCAGGGAGGAACACTGAAGCTTTCTTT. The chain recombines TRBV30 with TRBJ1-1; possible D gene TRBD1, 6 bases. The CDR3 loop spans 14 amino acids. V gave up 4 bases and J gave up 1 base, with 13 bases separating them. Germline V gene data show CDR1 as GTSNPN and CDR2 as SVGIG (reference sequence).

This chain uses TRBV6-1 with TRBJ1-2; tentative D call: TRBD1 (5 bases). The germline V gene encodes CDR1 MNHNS and CDR2 SASEGT. The germline V and J ends were trimmed by 0 bases and 5 bases, with 7 bases remaining between them. This CDR3 is 13 amino acids long. The CDR3 loop reads CASSEAGTYGYTF. CDR3 coding DNA: TGTGCCAGCAGTGAAGCGGGGACTTATGGCTACACCTTC.

This clone showed up just once. The chain joins TRBV13 to TRBJ2-4; D perhaps matches TRBD2 (6 bases). In germline, CDR1 is PRHDT, CDR2 FYEKMQ (reference sequence). V shed 3 bases and J shed 8 bases, with 17 bases lying between them. This CDR3 contains 15 residues. The CDR3 nucleotides are TGTGCCAGCAGCTTGAGGCCCACAGGAGGGGACATTCAGTACTTC. It is translated as CASSLRPTGGDIQYF.

The gene calls are TRBV2 and TRBJ1-6; 7 bases align to TRBD1. This CDR3 contains 14 residues. Per the germline V gene, CDR1 is SNHLY and CDR2 is FYNNEI. Trimming cost V 5 bases and J 10 bases; bases outside gene matches: 8. The CDR3 coding sequence is TGTGCCAGCAGTTTTCCGACAGGGCAGTCACCCCTCCACTTT. It translates to CASSFPTGQSPLHF.

The rearrangement links TRBV18 to TRBJ2-4; D might be TRBD1 (5 bases). The CDR3 consists of 15 residues. Trimming took 4 bases from V and 7 from J, leaving 17 bases between them. CDR1 and CDR2 from the germline V gene are KGHSH and LQKENI. CDR3: CASSQGLGGGNIQYF. The CDR3 DNA reads TGTGCCAGCTCACAGGGGCTTGGCGGTGGGAACATTCAGTACTTC.

The chain links TRBV30 to TRBJ1-5, with TRBD1 as a possible D gene (5 bases). Trimming took off 5 bases at V and 9 bases at J, with 17 bases between the two ends. Germline CDR1 GTSNPN, CDR2 SVGIG (reference sequence). CDR3 size: 13 residues. CDR3 protein: CAWGRGDSGPQHF. In DNA form, the CDR3 reads TGTGCCTGGGGCCGGGGGGACTCCGGGCCCCAGCATTTT. The variable domain in full, completed from reference TRBV30 and TRBJ1-5, reads SQTIHQWPATLVQPVGSPLSLECTVEGTSNPNLYWYRQAAGRGLQLLFYSVGIGQISSEVPQNLSASRPQDRQFILSSKKLLLSDSGFYLCAWGRGDSGPQHFGDGTRLSIL.

This clone was counted a few times. V usage is TRBV2 and J usage is TRBJ1-2, with 7 bases lining up with TRBD1. Germline V gene data show CDR1 as SNHLY and CDR2 as FYNNEI. Losses at the gene ends were 1 base for V and 0 bases for J; bases not matched to a gene: 5. CDR3 length equals 16 residues. The CDR3 reads CASSEGQGPSNYGYTF. The CDR3 nucleotides are TGTGCCAGCAGTGAAGGACAGGGCCCGTCTAACTATGGCTACACCTTC.

V gene TRBV28 combines with J gene TRBJ1-4, with D perhaps matching TRBD1 (6 bases). Germline lookup yields CDR1 MDHEN and CDR2 SYDVKM. Deletions cut 7 bases from V and 4 bases from J, with 10 bases between. The CDR3 is 13 amino acids. CDR3 protein: CASKTGGNEKLFF. DNA for the CDR3: TGTGCCAGCAAGACAGGTGGTAATGAAAAACTGTTTTTT.

Only a few counts were recorded for this clone. V and J are TRBV25-1 and TRBJ2-3, with D possibly TRBD2 on 6 matching bases. Trimming pared 10 bases from V and 5 bases from J, leaving 10 bases between. The CDR3 extends over 11 amino acids. CDR1 MGHDK and CDR2 SYGVNS come from the germline V gene. CDR3 protein: CATAAGDTQYF. The DNA of the CDR3 is TGTGCCACCGCAGCGGGAGATACGCAGTATTTT.

The chain recombines TRBV12-5 with TRBJ1-1; D uncertain. CDR1 is LGHNT, CDR2 FRNRAP, per germline. V dropped 6 bases and J dropped 9 bases, with 14 bases sitting between them. This CDR3 is built from 12 residues. CDR3 sequence reads: CASGPHTNQAFF. CDR3 sequence (DNA): TGTGCTAGTGGCCCTCACACAAATCAAGCTTTCTTT.

The rearrangement links TRBV11-2 to TRBJ1-2; 8 bases agree with TRBD1. Germline-derived CDR1 and CDR2 are SGHAT and FQNNGV. The CDR3 totals 15 residues. The junction had 6 bases not matched to a gene; V was cut back by 2 bases and J by 4 bases. CDR3 DNA sequence: TGTGCCAGCAGCTTATCCCCGGGACAGGCCTATGGCTACACCTTC. Its protein is CASSLSPGQAYGYTF.

This sequence joins TRBV11-2 and TRBJ2-3; 9 nucleotides align to TRBD2. The ends lost 5 bases at V and 4 bases at J; junction bases unmatched: 10. CDR3 length: 16 residues. Per germline, CDR1 SGHAT and CDR2 FQNNGV. CDR3 bases: TGTGCCAGCAGCAACTACGGAGCGGGGGGATCAGATACGCAGTATTTT. Its protein product is CASSNYGAGGSDTQYF.

The rearrangement joins TRBV3-1 (or the pseudogene TRBV3-2) to TRBJ1-5, with a possible D match to TRBD1 (5 bases). V was pared by 3 bases and J by 6 bases, with 12 bases between. CDR3 length equals 14 residues. Germline values: CDR1 LGHDT, CDR2 YNNKEL (reference sequence). The CDR3, as DNA: TGTGCCAGCAGCCAGGGACTCTCCGGTCAGCCCCAGCATTTT. Translating it yields CASSQGLSGQPQHF.

This clone was detected many times. J is TRBJ2-7 and V is TRBV18; weak D call: TRBD2 (6 bases). The germline V gene encodes CDR1 KGHSH and CDR2 LQKENI. V lost 4 bases and J lost 2, with 15 bases in between. This CDR3 region has 15 residues. CDR3 in DNA: TGTGCCAGCTCACGGCCGGGACTGACTACCTACGAGCAGTACTTC. It specifies CASSRPGLTTYEQYF.

V usage is TRBV6-5 and J usage is TRBJ1-1; D possibly corresponds to TRBD1 (5 bases). The V end lost 7 bases, the J end lost 1 base, and 16 bases lay between the germline ends. The CDR3 is 15 residues long. The V gene's germline CDR1 is MNHEY and CDR2 SVGAGI. CDR3 sequence reads: CASILNPQGNTEAFF. The CDR3 coding sequence is TGTGCCAGCATTCTCAACCCCCAGGGGAACACTGAAGCTTTCTTT.

The V gene is TRBV5-1, the J gene TRBJ1-2; TRBD1 matches at 10 bases. V was pared by 4 bases and J by 4 bases, with 4 bases of the junction left unmatched. The CDR3 is 14 residues long. The germline V gene encodes CDR1 SGHRS and CDR2 YFSETQ. For the CDR3, the DNA is TGCGCCAGCAGCACGACAGGGGGCGCCTATGGCTACACCTTC. This gives the protein CASSTTGGAYGYTF.

This clone was seen only once. V is TRBV25-1 and J is TRBJ2-5, with 9 bases lining up with TRBD1. CDR3 size: 14 residues. Germline CDR1 and CDR2: MGHDK and SYGVNS. After removal of 4 bases from V and 4 bases from J, the junction contained 4 bases not matched to a gene. CDR3 DNA sequence: TGTGCCAGCAGTGGTACGACAGGGGGAGAGACCCAGTACTTC. Residues: CASSGTTGGETQYF.

The chain combines TRBV5-5 with TRBJ1-5, with D possibly being TRBD1 (6 bases). Germline lookup yields CDR1 SGHKS and CDR2 YYEKEE (reference sequence). The length of the CDR3 is 15 residues. V was cut by 2 bases and J by 8 bases, with 17 bases left in between. The CDR3 coding sequence is TGTGCCAGCAGCTTCGGACAGTCTTCCCTGGAGCCCCAGCATTTT. Translation gives CASSFGQSSLEPQHF.

The rearrangement uses TRBV5-1 and TRBJ2-2; 9 bases are shared with TRBD1. J gave up 3 bases and V 4 bases, and 7 bases lay outside the gene matches. The CDR3 sequence is 16 residues long. Germline V gene sequence: CDR1 SGHRS, CDR2 YFSETQ. CDR3 coding DNA: TGCGCCAGCAGCCCTGGACAGGGGAGGGACACCGGGGAGCTGTTTTTT. Protein sequence: CASSPGQGRDTGELFF.